The rows below give T cell receptor beta chains drawn from one sample of a study of blood T cell repertoires in COVID-19. Profiling relied on immunoSEQ multiplex PCR, and the TCRdb table lists in-frame clones only, not all of them. The repertoire holds 350,000 to 400,000 clones, with about 90% as singletons. The source material was PBMCs or T cells enriched from blood (not recorded which). The source is a man between 40 and 49 years old in a cohort exposed to, infected with or recovered from COVID-19 (not recorded which). The CDR3 runs from the conserved cysteine through the conserved F or W. Fields, in order: J gene, D gene, clone size, V gene, CDR3 protein, CDR3 DNA. A D gene is named only where the DNA matches it firmly. The listing skips clone size in some rows; elsewhere it reads once, few, many or a size class.

TRBJ2-5,TRBD1,-,TRBV4-2,CASSQVTGGWETQYF,TGTGCCAGCAGCCAAGTGACAGGGGGCTGGGAGACCCAGTACTTC
TRBJ2-7,TRBD1,-,TRBV6-5,CASSYGQGAGEQYF,TGTGCCAGCAGTTACGGACAGGGGGCGGGGGAGCAGTACTTC
TRBJ2-1,TRBD2,-,TRBV5-1,CASSILAGKYNEQFF,TGCGCCAGCAGCATTCTAGCGGGCAAATACAATGAGCAGTTCTTC
TRBJ2-5,TRBD1,-,TRBV5-1,CASSLGQGVETQYF,TGCGCCAGCAGCTTGGGCCAGGGGGTGGAGACCCAGTACTTC
TRBJ2-3,TRBD2,-,TRBV15,CATSRVRISGRGQGQYF,TGTGCCACCAGCAGAGTTCGGATTAGCGGGAGGGGTCAAGGGCAGTATTTT
TRBJ1-5,-,-,TRBV19,CASSIRGLQPQHF,TGTGCCAGTAGTATCAGGGGTCTTCAGCCCCAGCATTTT
TRBJ1-5,-,-,TRBV27,CASSFLPRESNQPQHF,TGTGCCAGCAGTTTTCTACCGAGGGAGAGCAATCAGCCCCAGCATTTT
TRBJ2-2,-,-,TRBV11-2,CASSHREVSTGELFF,TGTGCCAGCAGCCACAGGGAAGTAAGCACCGGGGAGCTGTTTTTT
TRBJ2-1,-,-,TRBV11-2,CASSLSSVSYNEQFF,TGTGCCAGCAGCTTATCTAGCGTATCTTACAATGAGCAGTTCTTC
TRBJ2-7,-,-,TRBV2,CASSLTGTYEQYF,TGTGCCAGCAGTTTGACGGGGACCTACGAGCAGTACTTC
TRBJ2-7,-,-,TRBV10-3,CAISESAQAYEQYF,TGTGCCATCAGTGAGTCGGCCCAGGCCTACGAGCAGTACTTC
TRBJ2-1,TRBD2,-,TRBV18,CASVREENEQFF,TGTGCCAGCGTCCGGGAGGAAAATGAGCAGTTCTTC
TRBJ2-7,TRBD2,-,TRBV28,CASSQTSGSLYEQYF,TGTGCCAGCAGCCAGACTAGCGGGAGTCTCTACGAGCAGTACTTC
TRBJ1-1,-,-,TRBV28,CASSHPRYTEAFF,TGTGCCAGCAGCCACCCTCGGTACACTGAAGCTTTCTTT
TRBJ2-5,TRBD1,-,TRBV18,CASSPLWSWDRRQETQYF,TGTGCCAGCTCACCCCTATGGAGTTGGGACAGAAGGCAAGAGACCCAGTACTTC
TRBJ2-1,-,-,TRBV3-1/TRBV3-2,CASSQVLGGEQFF,TGTGCCAGCAGCCAGGTCCTAGGCGGCGAGCAGTTCTTC
TRBJ2-5,TRBD2,-,TRBV9,CASSSGGLAGGGQETQYF,TGTGCCAGCAGCTCCGGAGGACTAGCGGGAGGCGGACAAGAGACCCAGTACTTC
TRBJ2-3,TRBD2,-,TRBV5-1,CASSPRTSGSTDTQYF,TGCGCCAGCAGTCCCCGGACTAGCGGTAGCACAGATACGCAGTATTTT
TRBJ1-2,-,few,TRBV19,CASNVDGLDGYTF,TGTGCCAGTAATGTTGATGGACTCGATGGCTACACCTTC
TRBJ2-1,TRBD2,-,TRBV5-8,CASSSLAGEKFF,TGTGCCAGCAGTAGTCTAGCGGGAGAGAAGTTCTTC
TRBJ2-2,-,-,TRBV2,CASSVIQANTGELFF,TGTGCCAGCAGTGTTATACAGGCGAACACCGGGGAGCTGTTTTTT
TRBJ1-1,TRBD1,-,TRBV27,CASSPGQGRVGTEAFF,TGTGCCAGCAGTCCTGGACAGGGGCGGGTGGGCACTGAAGCTTTCTTT
TRBJ2-1,TRBD2,-,TRBV6-1,CASSEVLADYNEQFF,TGTGCCAGCAGTGAAGTCCTAGCGGACTACAATGAGCAGTTCTTC
TRBJ2-7,-,-,TRBV14,CASSQDIDSYEQYF,TGTGCCAGCAGCCAAGATATAGATTCCTACGAGCAGTACTTC
TRBJ1-4,-,-,TRBV6-5,CASRRSGYSNEKLFF,TGTGCCAGCAGGCGCTCAGGGTACAGTAATGAAAAACTGTTTTTT
TRBJ1-3,-,-,TRBV7-8,CASSSTDSGNTIYF,TGTGCCAGCAGCTCGACAGACTCTGGAAACACCATATATTTT
TRBJ2-3,TRBD1,-,TRBV5-1,CASSAAGTGRTDTQYF,TGCGCCAGCAGCGCTGCCGGGACAGGGAGGACAGATACGCAGTATTTT
TRBJ2-3,-,-,TRBV5-1,CASTEGGRTPTDTQYF,TGCGCCAGCACCGAAGGAGGGCGGACACCCACAGATACGCAGTATTTT
TRBJ2-7,-,-,TRBV5-1,CASSLVNDEQYF,TGCGCCAGCAGCTTGGTCAATGACGAGCAGTACTTC
TRBJ1-6,-,-,TRBV19,CASSIWDKNSPLHF,TGTGCCAGTAGTATTTGGGACAAAAATTCACCCCTCCACTTT
TRBJ2-3,TRBD1,-,TRBV3-1/TRBV3-2,CASSQQGQGLGTQYF,TGTGCCAGCAGCCAACAGGGACAGGGGCTTGGTACGCAGTATTTT
TRBJ2-7,TRBD2,once,TRBV11-2,CASSPREGRSYEQYF,TGTGCCAGCAGCCCACGGGAGGGCCGGTCCTACGAGCAGTACTTC
TRBJ2-1,-,-,TRBV7-9,CASSTGNKSSYNEQFF,TGTGCCAGCAGCACGGGTAACAAGAGCTCCTACAATGAGCAGTTCTTC
TRBJ1-2,TRBD1,-,TRBV9,CASSVEGAGIYGYTF,TGTGCCAGCAGCGTAGAGGGGGCAGGGATCTATGGCTACACCTTC
TRBJ2-5,-,-,TRBV5-5,CASSPKETQYF,TGTGCCAGCAGTCCAAAAGAGACCCAGTACTTC
TRBJ1-5,TRBD1,-,TRBV19,CASRPTTGKHQPQHF,TGTGCCAGTAGACCAACGACAGGGAAGCATCAGCCCCAGCATTTT
TRBJ2-1,-,-,TRBV18,CASSLAGKNEQFF,TGTGCCAGCTCACTCGCAGGGAAAAATGAGCAGTTCTTC
TRBJ1-1,-,-,TRBV7-9,CASSLTGGPTEAFF,TGTGCCAGCAGCTTAACGGGAGGGCCCACTGAAGCTTTCTTT
TRBJ2-1,TRBD2,-,TRBV29-1,CSVDGQGRTSGGNNEQFF,TGCAGCGTTGATGGGCAGGGGCGGACTAGCGGGGGGAACAATGAGCAGTTCTTC
TRBJ1-5,-,-,TRBV27,CASASLAAASNQPQHF,TGTGCCAGCGCTTCACTAGCCGCAGCGAGCAATCAGCCCCAGCATTTT
TRBJ2-2,-,-,TRBV30,CAWSVRLMNTGELFF,TGTGCCTGGAGTGTACGACTGATGAACACCGGGGAGCTGTTTTTT
TRBJ1-1,-,-,TRBV7-2,CASSSLRDTEAFF,TGTGCCAGCAGCTCGCTGAGGGACACTGAAGCTTTCTTT
TRBJ2-1,TRBD1,-,TRBV27,CASSLGDRGLANPFF,TGTGCCAGCAGTTTAGGGGACAGGGGTCTAGCCAATCCGTTCTTC
TRBJ1-4,-,-,TRBV7-9,CAIIPWGAGANEKLFF,TGTGCCATCATACCCTGGGGAGCCGGGGCTAATGAAAAACTGTTTTTT
TRBJ1-5,-,once,TRBV29-1,CSVGTDYSNQPQHF,TGCAGCGTTGGAACAGATTATAGCAATCAGCCCCAGCATTTT
TRBJ2-7,TRBD2,-,TRBV7-2,CASSLASGSLYEQYF,TGTGCCAGCAGCTTGGCTAGCGGGAGCCTCTACGAGCAGTACTTC
TRBJ2-1,-,-,TRBV12-5,CASGLGGSSSYNEQFF,TGTGCTAGTGGTTTAGGCGGGTCCAGCTCCTACAATGAGCAGTTCTTC
TRBJ1-2,-,-,TRBV30,CAWRARGYTF,TGTGCCTGGAGAGCGAGGGGCTACACCTTC
TRBJ2-7,TRBD2,-,TRBV3-1/TRBV3-2,CASSQFLAGGYEQYF,TGTGCCAGCAGCCAATTCTTAGCGGGAGGCTACGAGCAGTACTTC
TRBJ2-1,TRBD2,-,TRBV11-2,CASSLVFRLAGVEQFF,TGTGCCAGCAGCTTAGTTTTTAGGCTAGCGGGAGTTGAGCAGTTCTTC
TRBJ1-2,-,-,TRBV5-6,CASSLKGGIESGYTF,TGTGCCAGCAGCTTGAAGGGAGGGATTGAGAGTGGCTACACCTTC
TRBJ1-4,-,-,TRBV4-1,CASSQIMSEKLFF,TGCGCCAGCAGCCAAATTATGAGCGAAAAACTGTTTTTT